Each of the 21 T cell receptor beta chains below was sequenced from the same sample in a study of blood T cell repertoires in COVID-19. Here immunoSEQ multiplex PCR was the method, and the copy in TCRdb shows in-frame clones only, minus some. Here the sample spans roughly 320,000 clones, around nine tenths being singletons. The specimen was peripheral blood. The receptors shown here come from a woman aged 30 to 39 with COVID-19, enrolled during active disease.

The chain joins TRBV19 to TRBJ1-4; possibly TRBD1 for D (5 bases). This CDR3 contains 12 residues. Per the germline V gene, CDR1 is LNHDA and CDR2 is SQIVND (reference sequence). V lost 10 bases to trimming and J lost 4 bases, with 10 bases between them. The CDR3 is CATGGYNEKLFF. The CDR3 DNA reads TGTGCCACGGGGGGTTATAATGAAAAACTGTTTTTT.

This clone was picked up one time. This sequence joins TRBV6-1 and TRBJ2-7, with 11 bases that match TRBD2. The CDR3 totals 16 residues. V was clipped by 2 bases and J by 2 bases; unmatched bases: 5. Germline CDR1 MNHNS, CDR2 SASEGT. The CDR3 sequence: CASSENLAGGTYEQYV. The DNA for the CDR3 is TGTGCCAGCAGTGAAAATCTAGCGGGGGGCACCTACGAGCAGTACGTC.

The gene calls are TRBV7-8 and TRBJ1-1; D is uncertain. Germline CDR1 is SGHVS and CDR2 is FQNEAQ. The CDR3 is 14 residues long. V was pared by 4 bases and J by 8 bases, with 17 bases between. In DNA form, the CDR3 reads TGTGCCAGCAGCTACACAGAGGGCGCCTTAGAAGCTTTCTTT. The encoded protein is CASSYTEGALEAFF.

The J gene is TRBJ1-2, the V gene TRBV2, with D hard to call. V was pared by 3 bases and J by 8 bases, with 7 bases between. This CDR3 has 11 residues. In germline, CDR1 is SNHLY, CDR2 FYNNEI. This CDR3 reads CASSDSRGYTF. The CDR3 DNA reads TGTGCCAGCAGTGATTCGAGAGGCTACACCTTC.

This chain joins TRBV11-3 and TRBJ1-1; no clear D. The V gene lost 0 bases and the J gene lost 4 bases, with 6 bases spanning the gap. Germline values: CDR1 SGHNT, CDR2 YENEEA. The CDR3 has 13 residues. The CDR3 here is CASSLEEVTEAFF. Here the CDR3 DNA reads TGTGCCAGCAGCTTAGAAGAGGTCACTGAAGCTTTCTTT.

This chain connects TRBV5-4 to TRBJ1-2, with 7 bases that match TRBD1. The CDR3 totals 14 residues. Germline CDR1 is SGHNT and CDR2 is YYREEE (reference sequence). V shed 0 bases, J shed 6 bases, and the junction held 5 bases outside the gene matches. As DNA, the CDR3 is TGTGCCAGCAGCTTGGTTACAGGGGACCATGGCTACACCTTC. Protein product: CASSLVTGDHGYTF. The full variable domain, rest sourced from reference TRBV5-4 and TRBJ1-2, is ETGVTQSPTHLIKTRGQQVTLRCSSQSGHNTVSWYQQALGQGPQFIFQYYREEENGRGNFPPRFSGLQFPNYSSELNVNALELDDSALYLCASSLVTGDHGYTFGSGTRLTVV.

The chain uses TRBV2 and TRBJ1-5; D is undetermined. CDR3 length: 13 residues. The V and J ends lost 6 bases and 7 bases respectively, with 13 bases between them. The germline V gene encodes CDR1 SNHLY and CDR2 FYNNEI. CDR3: CASRTGLLQPQHF. Written as DNA, the CDR3 is TGTGCCAGCAGGACCGGACTGCTACAGCCCCAGCATTTT. The full variable domain, in which reference TRBV2 and TRBJ1-5 provide the parts outside the CDR3, is EPEVTQTPSHQVTQMGQEVILRCVPISNHLYFYWYRQILGQKVEFLVSFYNNEISEKSEIFDDQFSVERPDGSNFTLKIRSTKLEDSAMYFCASRTGLLQPQHFGDGTRLSIL.

The chain recombines TRBV7-9 with TRBJ1-3; D call uncertain. Germline V lookup: CDR1 SEHNR, CDR2 FQNEAQ (reference sequence). The CDR3 length is 17 residues. V dropped 2 bases and J dropped 4 bases, with 18 bases sitting between them. The CDR3 DNA sequence: TGTGCCAGCAGCTTACCCCAACAGAATTTAGTAGGAAACACCATATATTTT. Its translation is CASSLPQQNLVGNTIYF.

This clone has a handful of counts. This chain uses TRBV19 with TRBJ1-3, with D perhaps matching TRBD1 (6 bases). The ends were cut back, 9 bases at V and 1 base at J, with 16 bases in the middle. The CDR3 has 15 amino acids. Germline loops: CDR1 LNHDA, CDR2 SQIVND (reference sequence). CDR3 region: CASRRGQQSGNTIYF. DNA for the CDR3: TGTGCCAGCCGGCGTGGACAGCAATCTGGAAACACCATATATTTT.

The chain joins TRBV2 to TRBJ1-2; D gene ambiguous. Germline loops: CDR1 SNHLY, CDR2 FYNNEI. The V end was cut by 2 bases, the J end by 0 bases, with 16 bases between. The CDR3 is 17 amino acids. The CDR3 DNA reads TGTGCCAGCAGTGAACCCTACTACTCGACGGCTAACTATGGCTACACCTTC. This codes for CASSEPYYSTANYGYTF. Full variable domain (remainder filled in from reference TRBV2 and TRBJ1-2): EPEVTQTPSHQVTQMGQEVILRCVPISNHLYFYWYRQILGQKVEFLVSFYNNEISEKSEIFDDQFSVERPDGSNFTLKIRSTKLEDSAMYFCASSEPYYSTANYGYTFGSGTRLTVV.

The chain joins TRBV3-1 (or the pseudogene TRBV3-2) to TRBJ1-3; D unclear. Trimming removed 1 base from V and 8 bases from J, with 9 bases in between. CDR1 is LGHDT and CDR2 is YNNKEL in the germline V gene (reference sequence). This CDR3 is 13 amino acids long. CDR3 region: CASSQVGRDTIYF. CDR3 nucleotide sequence: TGTGCCAGCAGCCAAGTCGGTCGGGACACCATATATTTT.

V and J are TRBV10-3 and TRBJ2-3; 7 bases are a match to TRBD2. The germline CDR1 and CDR2 sequences are ENHRY and SYGVKD. This CDR3 comprises 14 residues. Trimming took 5 bases from V and 2 from J; bases not matched to a gene: 4. Here the CDR3 reads CAISPGLYTDTQYF. The DNA for the CDR3 is TGTGCCATCAGTCCGGGACTATACACAGATACGCAGTATTTT.

The chain links TRBV7-6 to TRBJ2-1; D is possibly TRBD2 (6 bases). The CDR3 runs to 16 residues. Germline V gene data show CDR1 as SGHVS and CDR2 as FNYEAQ. Deletions cut 5 bases from V and 6 bases from J, with 20 bases between. The chain's CDR3 is CASSPENGGATNEQFF. CDR3 nucleotide sequence: TGTGCCAGCAGCCCGGAGAACGGAGGGGCTACCAATGAGCAGTTCTTC.

CDR3 DNA sequence: TGTGCCAGCAGCTTTTTGTCTTCGCTACCTCCCCAGCATTTT. Amino acid sequence: CASSFLSSLPPQHF. V is TRBV5-8 and J is TRBJ1-5; D gene uncertain. CDR3 length equals 14 residues. V shed 2 bases and J shed 10 bases, with 16 bases lying between them. CDR1 is SGHTS and CDR2 is YDEGEE in the germline V gene.

This clone came up once. The chain uses TRBV6-5 and TRBJ1-6; D might be TRBD1 (5 bases). V lost 6 bases, J lost 4 bases, and 7 bases lay in between. The CDR3 sequence is 13 residues long. CDR1 is MNHEY, CDR2 SVGAGI, per germline. In DNA, the CDR3 is TGTGCCAGCAGGCAGGGATATAATTCACCCCTCCACTTT. Translation: CASRQGYNSPLHF.

This rearrangement joins TRBV18 to TRBJ2-7; tentatively, D is TRBD1 (5 bases). The germline gives CDR1 KGHSH, CDR2 LQKENI. CDR3 length: 14 amino acids. The V end lost 6 bases, the J end lost 2 bases, and 14 bases lay between the germline ends. The CDR3 nucleotides are TGTGCCAGCTCCCCCGAACACAGGACCTACGAGCAGTACTTC. It is translated as CASSPEHRTYEQYF.

The chain joins TRBV9 to TRBJ1-3; D gene ambiguous. The V gene's germline CDR1 is SGDLS and CDR2 YYNGEE. V gave up 3 bases and J gave up 3 bases, with 7 bases separating them. The CDR3 totals 13 residues. The CDR3: CASSAADGNTIYF. The CDR3 DNA follows: TGTGCCAGCAGCGCCGCGGATGGAAACACCATATATTTT.

The chain is built from TRBV2 and TRBJ1-2, with D unclear. Between the trimmed V and J ends, which lost 6 bases and 4 bases, there was a span of 12 bases. The CDR3 contains 13 residues. Germline V gives CDR1 SNHLY, CDR2 FYNNEI. The CDR3 is CASSLQSSYGYTF. CDR3 DNA sequence: TGTGCCAGCAGCCTACAGTCGAGCTATGGCTACACCTTC.

The rearrangement uses TRBV2 and TRBJ1-2; no definite D call. From germline, CDR1 is SNHLY and CDR2 FYNNEI. Trimming removed 4 bases from V and 2 bases from J, with 11 bases in between. The CDR3 extends over 14 amino acids. The CDR3 bases are TGTGCCAGCAGTGTTGAGGGCGAAAACTATGGCTACACCTTC. This encodes CASSVEGENYGYTF.

The chain recombines TRBV12-2 with TRBJ1-6; the table names TRBD1, a call not compared with the DNA. TRBV12-2 is a known pseudogene. This CDR3 is built from 15 residues. The CDR3 DNA reads TGTGCAAGTCGCCCGGGGACAGCCTATAATTCACCCCTCCACTTT. Translated: CASRPGTAYNSPLHF.

The chain recombines TRBV11-3 with TRBJ2-1, with a possible D match to TRBD2 (7 bases). The V and J ends lost 5 bases and 3 bases respectively, with 11 bases between them. Germline-derived CDR1 and CDR2 are SGHNT and YENEEA. The CDR3 is 14 residues long. Written as DNA, the CDR3 is TGTGCCAGCAGCCGAGGGGGGGACTACAATGAGCAGTTCTTC. Residues: CASSRGGDYNEQFF.